This T cell receptor (beta chain) appears in the sequencing data of a study of T cell responses to AZD1222 COVID-19 vaccine. Study findings and constraints: Once two AZD1222 doses were given, Spike-specific TCR breadth and depth went up. Repertoire sampling occurred only after the peak T cell response.

The data were produced by immunoSEQ multiplex PCR, yet TCRdb's version contains in-frame clones alone and is incomplete. The table shows 100,000 to 150,000 clones, with around 87% occurring only once. For this clone: Its antigen is not known.

This CDR3 is built from 15 residues. The V gene end was trimmed by 4 bases and the J gene end by 4 bases; junction bases not matched to a gene: 6. Germline V gene data show CDR1 as LGHDT and CDR2 as YNNKEL (reference sequence). The receptor comes from an adult in good health. The chain links TRBV3-1 (or the pseudogene TRBV3-2) to TRBJ2-7, with 11 bases matching TRBD2. Material: peripheral blood, obtained on day 0 of AZD1222 vaccination. The CDR3 loop reads CASSLGTSGRYEQYF. CDR3 DNA sequence: TGTGCCAGCAGCCTAGGGACTAGCGGCCGATACGAGCAGTACTTC.